This T cell receptor (beta chain) was captured in a study of response to subunit inactivated influenza vaccine. Overall study results and limits: New T cells are recruited in small numbers by each seasonal influenza vaccination, according to the authors' suggestion.

About this clonotype: Its target is not known.

One entry per CDR3 protein, called by TCRdb with MiXCR from the RT-PCR reads. The repertoire consists of roughly 570,000 distinct CDR3 sequences, with 10% to 15% occurring once and the leading ten covering around 13%. V trimming: 1 base; J trimming: 6 bases; junction bases outside the gene matches: 6. This CDR3 is 15 amino acids long. Per the germline V gene, CDR1 is MGHRA and CDR2 is YSYEKL. The rearrangement uses TRBV4-1 and TRBJ2-1, with TRBD1 matching 7 bases. Source: PBMCs from blood, taken around seven weeks after vaccination. The sequence derives from a man aged 50 or older who received an inactivated influenza vaccine. The CDR3 region has the DNA TGCGCCAGCAGCCAAGGAGGGGGCCTGCGCAATGAGCAGTTCTTC. As protein: CASSQGGGLRNEQFF.